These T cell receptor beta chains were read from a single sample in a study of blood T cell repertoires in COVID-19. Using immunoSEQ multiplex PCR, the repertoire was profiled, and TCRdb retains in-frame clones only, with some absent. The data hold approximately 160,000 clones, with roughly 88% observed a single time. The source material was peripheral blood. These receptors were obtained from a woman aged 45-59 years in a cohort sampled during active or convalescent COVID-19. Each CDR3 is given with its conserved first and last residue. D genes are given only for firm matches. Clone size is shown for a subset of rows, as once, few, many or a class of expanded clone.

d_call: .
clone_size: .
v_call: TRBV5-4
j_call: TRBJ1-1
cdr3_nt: TGTGCCAGCAGCTCGATACAACGTATCAACACTGAAGCTTTCTTT
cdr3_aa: CASSSIQRINTEAFF

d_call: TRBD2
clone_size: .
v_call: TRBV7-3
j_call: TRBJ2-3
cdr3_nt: TGTGCCAGCAGCCAAATGACTAGCGCAGATACGCAGTATTTT
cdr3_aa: CASSQMTSADTQYF

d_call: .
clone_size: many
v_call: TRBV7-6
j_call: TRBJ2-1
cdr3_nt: TGTGCCAGCAGCCCCGGACAACGCAATGAGCAGTTCTTC
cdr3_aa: CASSPGQRNEQFF

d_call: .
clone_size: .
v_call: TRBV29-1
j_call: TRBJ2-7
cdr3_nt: TGCAGCGTCCAGACAGGAGGCGAGCAGTACTTC
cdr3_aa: CSVQTGGEQYF

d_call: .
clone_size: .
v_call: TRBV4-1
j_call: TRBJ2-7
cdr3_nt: TGCGCCAGCAGCCAAGAACGGCGGGACAGTTCCTACGAGCAGTACTTC
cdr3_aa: CASSQERRDSSYEQYF

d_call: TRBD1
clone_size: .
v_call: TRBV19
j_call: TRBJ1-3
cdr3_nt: TGTGCCAGTAGGCCACAGGGGGCTGGAAACACCATATATTTT
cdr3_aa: CASRPQGAGNTIYF

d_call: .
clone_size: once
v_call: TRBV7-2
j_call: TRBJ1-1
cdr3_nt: TGTGCCAGCAGCTTAGTGGCAGGAACTGAAGCTTTCTTT
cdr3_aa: CASSLVAGTEAFF

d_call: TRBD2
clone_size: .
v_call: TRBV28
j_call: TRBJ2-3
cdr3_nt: TGTGCCAGCACGTTAGCGGGGAGCACAGATACGCAGTATTTT
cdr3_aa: CASTLAGSTDTQYF

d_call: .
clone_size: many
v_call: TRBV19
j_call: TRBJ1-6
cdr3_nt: TGTGCCAGTACCCCACAGGGATTGGAGAATTCACCCCTCCACTTT
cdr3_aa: CASTPQGLENSPLHF

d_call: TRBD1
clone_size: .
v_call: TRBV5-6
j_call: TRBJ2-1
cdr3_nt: TGTGCCAGCAGCTCTGGACAGGGCAATGAGCAGTTCTTC
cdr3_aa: CASSSGQGNEQFF

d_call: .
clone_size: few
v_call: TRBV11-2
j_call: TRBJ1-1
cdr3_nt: TGTGCCAGCAGTAGCGGGGCCGGCACTGAAGCTTTCTTT
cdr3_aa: CASSSGAGTEAFF

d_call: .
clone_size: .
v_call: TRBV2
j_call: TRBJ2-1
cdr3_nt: TGTGCCAGCAGTGATGGGCGGGTTACTTACAATGAGCAGTTCTTC
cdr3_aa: CASSDGRVTYNEQFF

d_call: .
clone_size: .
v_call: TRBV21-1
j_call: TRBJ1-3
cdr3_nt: TGTGCCAGCAGCAAATGGGACAGGGGGCGCGGTGGAAACACCATATATTTT
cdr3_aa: CASSKWDRGRGGNTIYF

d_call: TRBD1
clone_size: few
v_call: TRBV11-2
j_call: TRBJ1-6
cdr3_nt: TGTGCCAGCAGCGGATCTGGACAGGGGGATAATTCACCCCTCCACTTT
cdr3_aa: CASSGSGQGDNSPLHF

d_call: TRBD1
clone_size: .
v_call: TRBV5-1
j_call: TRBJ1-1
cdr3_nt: TGCGCCAGCAGCCCAGGACAGGGGAACACTGAAGCTTTCTTT
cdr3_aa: CASSPGQGNTEAFF

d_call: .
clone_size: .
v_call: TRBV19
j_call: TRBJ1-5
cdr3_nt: TGTGCCAGTAGTATAGCGGGGGAAAGAGGCAATCAGCCCCAGCATTTT
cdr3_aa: CASSIAGERGNQPQHF

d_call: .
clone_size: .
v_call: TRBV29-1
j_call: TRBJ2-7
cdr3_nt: TGCAGCGTTGAAGAGGCAGGGCGGGAATACGAGCAGTACTTC
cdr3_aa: CSVEEAGREYEQYF

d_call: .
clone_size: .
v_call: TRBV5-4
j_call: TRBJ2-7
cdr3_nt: TGTGCCAGCAGCTCCACCCTGGACGGAGGACCCTACGAGCAGTACTTC
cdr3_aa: CASSSTLDGGPYEQYF

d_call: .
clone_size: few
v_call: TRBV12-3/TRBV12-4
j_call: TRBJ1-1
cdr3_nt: TGTGCCAGCAGTTTGCTTAGGAACACTGAAGCTTTCTTT
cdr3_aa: CASSLLRNTEAFF

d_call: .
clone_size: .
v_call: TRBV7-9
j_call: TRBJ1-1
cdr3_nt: TGTGCCAGCAGCTTATGGGAGGGGACTGAAGCTTTCTTT
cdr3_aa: CASSLWEGTEAFF

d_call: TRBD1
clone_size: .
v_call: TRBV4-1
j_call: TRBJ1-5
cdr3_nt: TGCGCCAGCAGCCGAGACAGGGATCAGCCCCAGCATTTT
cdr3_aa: CASSRDRDQPQHF

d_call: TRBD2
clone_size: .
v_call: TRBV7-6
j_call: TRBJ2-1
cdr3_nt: TGTGCCAGCAGCTTCGGGACTAGCGGGAGGAATGAGCAGTTCTTC
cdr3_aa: CASSFGTSGRNEQFF

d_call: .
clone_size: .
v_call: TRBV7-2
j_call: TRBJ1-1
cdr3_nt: TGTGCCAGCAGCCCGCCGACAGTCCTAAACACTGAAGCTTTCTTT
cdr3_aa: CASSPPTVLNTEAFF

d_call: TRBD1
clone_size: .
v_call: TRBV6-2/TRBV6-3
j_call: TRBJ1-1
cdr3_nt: TGTGCCAGCAGCCCAACAGGGGGCTTCCACCTGAACACTGAAGCTTTCTTT
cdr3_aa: CASSPTGGFHLNTEAFF

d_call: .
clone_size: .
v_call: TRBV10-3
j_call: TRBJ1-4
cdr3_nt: TGTGCCATCAGCGGCACGGAGGGAATCAATGAAAAACTGTTTTTT
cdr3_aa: CAISGTEGINEKLFF

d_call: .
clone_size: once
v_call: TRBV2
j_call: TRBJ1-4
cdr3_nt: TGTGCCAGTAAGGACACCGCAACTAATGAAAAACTGTTTTTT
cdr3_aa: CASKDTATNEKLFF

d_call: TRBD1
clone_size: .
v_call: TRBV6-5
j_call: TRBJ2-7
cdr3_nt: TGTGCCAGCAGGGGACAGATGATCTACGAGCAGTACTTC
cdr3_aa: CASRGQMIYEQYF

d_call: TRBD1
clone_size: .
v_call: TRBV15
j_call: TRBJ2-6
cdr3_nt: TGTGCCACCAGCTCAGGGGGCAGCTCTGGGGCCAACGTCCTGACTTTC
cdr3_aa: CATSSGGSSGANVLTF

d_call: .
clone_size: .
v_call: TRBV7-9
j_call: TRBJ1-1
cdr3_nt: TGTGCCAGCAGCCTAAACACAGGATCCCGCACTGAAGCTTTCTTT
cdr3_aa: CASSLNTGSRTEAFF

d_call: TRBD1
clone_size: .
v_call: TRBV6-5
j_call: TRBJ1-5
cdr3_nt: TGTGCCAGCTGGGAGACAGGGCTAAGTCAGCCCCAGCATTTT
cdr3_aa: CASWETGLSQPQHF

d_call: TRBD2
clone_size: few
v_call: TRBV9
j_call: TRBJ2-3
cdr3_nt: TGTGCCAGCAGCGTAGCAGCGGGGGGGAGCACAGATACGCAGTATTTT
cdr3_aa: CASSVAAGGSTDTQYF

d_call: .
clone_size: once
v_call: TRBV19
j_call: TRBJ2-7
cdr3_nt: TGTGCCAGTAGTATGCACTTGATGTACGAGCAGTACTTC
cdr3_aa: CASSMHLMYEQYF

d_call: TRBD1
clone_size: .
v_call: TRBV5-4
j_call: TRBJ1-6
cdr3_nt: TGTGCCAGCAGCTTGGTGGGACAGGGGCTCCACTTT
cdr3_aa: CASSLVGQGLHF

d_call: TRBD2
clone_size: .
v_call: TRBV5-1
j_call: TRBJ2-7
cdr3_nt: TGCGCCAGCAGCCAGGGACTAGCCGCTAACTACGAGCAGTACTTC
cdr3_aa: CASSQGLAANYEQYF

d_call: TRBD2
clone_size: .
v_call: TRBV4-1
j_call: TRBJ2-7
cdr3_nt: TGCGCCAGCAGCCAAGGGGGGACTAGCATCTACGAGCAGTACTTC
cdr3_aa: CASSQGGTSIYEQYF

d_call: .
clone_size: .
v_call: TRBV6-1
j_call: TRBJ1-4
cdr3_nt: TGTGCCAGCAGTGAATACAGAGATGAAAAACTGTTTTTT
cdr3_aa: CASSEYRDEKLFF

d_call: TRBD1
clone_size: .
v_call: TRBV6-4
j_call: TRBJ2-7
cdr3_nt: TGTGCCAGCATAAGGGACAGGGTTTACGAGCAGTACTTC
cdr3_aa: CASIRDRVYEQYF

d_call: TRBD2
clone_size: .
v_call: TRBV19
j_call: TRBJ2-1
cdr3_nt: TGTGCCAGTAGTACGGGGGGGCCCCACAATGAGCAGTTCTTC
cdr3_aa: CASSTGGPHNEQFF

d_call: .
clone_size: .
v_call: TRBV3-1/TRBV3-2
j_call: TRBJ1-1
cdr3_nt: TGTGCCAGCAGCCGTTGGGAGAGCACTGAAGCTTTCTTT
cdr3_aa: CASSRWESTEAFF

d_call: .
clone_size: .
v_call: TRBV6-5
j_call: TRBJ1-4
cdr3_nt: TGTGCCAGCAGTTACTCGGCAGGGGCAACTAATGAAAAACTGTTTTTT
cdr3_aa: CASSYSAGATNEKLFF

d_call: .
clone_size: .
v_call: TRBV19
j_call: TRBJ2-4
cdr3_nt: TGTGCCAGTGCAAGCCCGGGTAGTTCCAAAAACATTCAGTACTTC
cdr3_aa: CASASPGSSKNIQYF

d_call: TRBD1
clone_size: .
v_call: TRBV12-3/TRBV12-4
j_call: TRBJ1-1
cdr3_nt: TGTGCCAGCAGTAGGACAGGGGGGACTGAAGCTTTCTTT
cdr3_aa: CASSRTGGTEAFF

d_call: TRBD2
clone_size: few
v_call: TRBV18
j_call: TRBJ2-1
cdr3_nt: TGTGCCAGCTCACCTGGACTAGCGGGGGCCTACAATGAGCAGTTCTTC
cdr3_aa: CASSPGLAGAYNEQFF

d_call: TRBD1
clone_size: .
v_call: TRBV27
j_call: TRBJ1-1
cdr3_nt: TGTGCCAGCTCCCTAAACAGGGGGTCCACTGAAGCTTTCTTT
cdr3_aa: CASSLNRGSTEAFF

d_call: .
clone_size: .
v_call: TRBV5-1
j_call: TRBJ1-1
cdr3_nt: TGCGCCAGCAGCTCTACAGGGAACACTGAAGCTTTCTTT
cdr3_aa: CASSSTGNTEAFF

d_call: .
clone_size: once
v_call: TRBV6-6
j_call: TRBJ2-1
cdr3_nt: TGTGCCAGCAGTTCCGACACCAAAAAGTACAATGAGCAGTTCTTC
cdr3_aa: CASSSDTKKYNEQFF

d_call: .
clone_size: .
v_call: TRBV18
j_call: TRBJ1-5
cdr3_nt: TGTGCCAGCTCAGCCGGGATACCCTCCGGTCAGCCCCAGCATTTT
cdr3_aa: CASSAGIPSGQPQHF

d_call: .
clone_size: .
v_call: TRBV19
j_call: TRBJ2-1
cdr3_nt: TGTGCCACCCGGCAGAGCGTAAACACCTACAATGAGCAGTTCTTC
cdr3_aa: CATRQSVNTYNEQFF

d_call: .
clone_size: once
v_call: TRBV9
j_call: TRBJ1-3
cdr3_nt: TGTGCCAGCAGCGTATCCTATGCCGCCTCTGGAAACACCATATATTTT
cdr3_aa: CASSVSYAASGNTIYF

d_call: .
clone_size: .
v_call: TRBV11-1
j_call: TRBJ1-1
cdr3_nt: TGTGCCAGCAGCTTATTGGAGGGTTGGGACACTGAAGCTTTCTTT
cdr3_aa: CASSLLEGWDTEAFF

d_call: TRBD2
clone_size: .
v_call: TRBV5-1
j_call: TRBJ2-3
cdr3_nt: TGCGCCAGCAGCTTGGGGCCTAGCGGGGGGCCTCCAGATACGCAGTATTTT
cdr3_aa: CASSLGPSGGPPDTQYF

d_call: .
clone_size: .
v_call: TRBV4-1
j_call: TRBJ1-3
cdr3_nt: TGCGCCAGCAGCCAAGATAGTCTTCCCTTCTCTGGAAACACCATATATTTT
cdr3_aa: CASSQDSLPFSGNTIYF

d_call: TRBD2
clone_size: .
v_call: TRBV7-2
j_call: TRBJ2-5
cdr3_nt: TGTGCCAGCAGCGGGGGCGGGGGGCGAGAGACCCAGTACTTC
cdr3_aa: CASSGGGGRETQYF